Shown below are 9 T cell receptor beta chains from a single sample sequenced in a study of CD8+CD57+ T cells in acquired aplastic anemia. Profiles of TCR beta VDJ and CDR3 were generated from a genomic DNA template. TCRdb reprocessed the reads via MiXCR and lists one record per CDR3 protein. Of a few hundred thousand distinct CDR3 sequences in the sample, approximately 56% were seen once. The sequenced material came from sorted CD4+, CD8+, or CD8+CD57+ T cells (not recorded which) from PBMCs. These receptors were obtained from a human donor with severe aplastic anemia or a healthy control (not recorded which).

The genes are TRBV7-9 and TRBJ2-5; 10 bases agree with TRBD2. V dropped 5 bases and J dropped 4; count of bases not matched to a gene: 13. The CDR3 runs to 17 residues. Per the germline V gene, CDR1 is SEHNR and CDR2 is FQNEAQ (reference sequence). CDR3 region: CASSLFLLAGEGETQYF. As DNA, the CDR3 is TGTGCCAGCAGCCTGTTCTTGCTAGCGGGGGAAGGAGAGACCCAGTACTTC.

V and J are TRBV7-6 and TRBJ2-5, with 10 bases aligning to TRBD2. Trimming at V came to 1 base and at J to 1 base, leaving 3 bases not matched to a gene. This CDR3 comprises 16 residues. The germline gives CDR1 SGHVS, CDR2 FNYEAQ. The CDR3: CASSLGPSGGQETQYF. The CDR3 DNA reads as TGTGCCAGCAGCTTAGGGCCTAGCGGGGGCCAAGAGACCCAGTACTTC.

The genes are TRBV19 and TRBJ1-6, with D unresolved. The ends were cut back, 0 bases at V and 7 bases at J, with 13 bases in the middle. The germline V gene encodes CDR1 LNHDA and CDR2 SQIVND (reference sequence). The CDR3 length is 16 residues. CDR3 amino acids: CASSIDRLATNSPLHF. CDR3 sequence (DNA): TGTGCCAGTAGTATAGATAGGCTAGCGACAAATTCACCCCTCCACTTT.

This clonotype was seen at least ten times. The rearrangement links TRBV3-1 to TRBJ1-6; a weak D match, TRBD1 (5 bases). Trimming took 4 bases from V and 10 from J, leaving 20 bases between them. This CDR3 contains 16 residues. Germline V gives CDR1 LGHDT, CDR2 YNNKEL (reference sequence). This CDR3 is CASSPTDRAWGSPLHF. The CDR3, as DNA: TGTGCCAGCAGCCCAACGGACCGAGCCTGGGGGTCACCCCTCCACTTT.

This chain joins TRBV9 and TRBJ1-1; 7 bases align to TRBD1. From germline, CDR1 is SGDLS and CDR2 YYNGEE. The CDR3 has 13 amino acids. V was pared by 4 bases and J by 7 bases, with 7 bases of the junction left unmatched. For the CDR3, the DNA is TGTGCCAGCAGCCGGACAGGCGCCGTTGAAGCTTTCTTT. Protein product: CASSRTGAVEAFF.

The chain joins TRBV20-1 to TRBJ2-5; TRBD2 matches at 7 bases. The CDR3 is 12 amino acids. V shed 7 bases and J 4 bases; nucleotides not matched to a gene: 6. Germline values: CDR1 DFQATT, CDR2 SNEGSKA (reference sequence). CDR3 amino acids: CSGGGSRETQYF. Written as DNA, the CDR3 is TGCAGTGGAGGCGGGAGTAGAGAGACCCAGTACTTC.

A single count supports this clonotype. A junction boundary mismatches the germline segment, possibly from a read error. V gene TRBV25-1 combines with J gene TRBJ1-2; D may be TRBD1 (5 bases). The V gene's germline CDR1 is MGHDK and CDR2 SYGVNS. There are 13 residues in the CDR3. The CDR3 is CASSPSGYGGYTF. The DNA of the CDR3 is TGCGCCAGCAGTCCATCAGGGTATGGAGGCTACACCTTC.

V gene TRBV7-9 combines with J gene TRBJ1-1; possible D gene TRBD1, 6 bases. The germline V gene encodes CDR1 SEHNR and CDR2 FQNEAQ (reference sequence). Trimming took off 4 bases at V and 4 bases at J, with 13 bases between the two ends. The length of the CDR3 is 14 residues. CDR3 sequence: CASSSDRFLTEAFF. The CDR3 DNA sequence: TGTGCCAGCAGCTCGGACAGATTTCTCACTGAAGCTTTCTTT.

This clonotype was recorded many times. The chain links TRBV6-6 to TRBJ1-5; D remains unclear. CDR1 MNHNY and CDR2 SVGAGI come from the germline V gene (reference sequence). Trimming stripped 8 bases from V and 0 bases from J, with 11 bases between. CDR3 length: 14 residues. The CDR3 nucleotides read TGTGCCAGCCGGTTCGTCGATAGCAATCAGCCCCAGCATTTT. Amino acids: CASRFVDSNQPQHF.